This TCR beta chain derives from a study of T cell responses to AZD1222 COVID-19 vaccine. In germline, CDR1 is SGHRS, CDR2 YFSETQ. The CDR3 runs 16 residues. V shed 2 bases, J shed 5 bases, and the junction held 7 bases outside the gene matches. Repertoires were generated with immunoSEQ multiplex PCR, while TCRdb's copy carries only in-frame clones and drops some. The table has some 160,000 clones, around nine tenths seen once; the top ten hold around 1.6%. As concerns this clone: The antigen is unknown.

Study-level points and caveats: Recipients of AZD1222 seropositive at baseline numbered only 5 to 7. The study sampled repertoires only after the peak T cell response. Reportedly, nearly half the spike-specific TCRs target unmutated variant regions.

This TCR was sampled from an adult in good health. The chain has TRBV5-1 and TRBJ2-5; 12 bases line up with TRBD1. The sample consisted of peripheral blood, taken on day 0 of AZD1222 vaccination. CDR3 DNA sequence: TGCGCCAGCAGCTTCGGGACAGGGGGCGCCTGGGAGACCCAGTACTTC. Encoded protein: CASSFGTGGAWETQYF.